This T cell receptor (beta chain) was sequenced during a study of yellow fever vaccine responses in identical twins. Study observations and caveats: Convergence reportedly seemed to mark part of the twins' vaccine T cell response, with personalization marking the rest.

This CDR3 has 13 residues. V dropped 4 bases and J dropped 7 bases, with 13 bases sitting between them. CDR1 and CDR2 (germline): ENHRY, SYGVKD. A remark on this clonotype: Antigen specificity is unknown.

MiXCR was run by TCRdb on the RT-PCR reads, yielding one entry per CDR3 protein. This table has 20,000 or so distinct CDR3 sequences, 65% to 85% appearing once. V and J are TRBV10-3 and TRBJ1-2, with D tentatively TRBD1 (5 bases). The sequence came from a woman between 18 and 29 years old who received the yellow fever vaccine. The specimen comprised T cells from blood (PBMCs), unsorted or a sorted subset (not recorded which), sampled before or after yellow fever vaccination (not recorded which). CDR3 coding DNA: TGTGCCATCAGTGGAGAGTCAGGGTCTGGCTACACCTTC. As protein: CAISGESGSGYTF.